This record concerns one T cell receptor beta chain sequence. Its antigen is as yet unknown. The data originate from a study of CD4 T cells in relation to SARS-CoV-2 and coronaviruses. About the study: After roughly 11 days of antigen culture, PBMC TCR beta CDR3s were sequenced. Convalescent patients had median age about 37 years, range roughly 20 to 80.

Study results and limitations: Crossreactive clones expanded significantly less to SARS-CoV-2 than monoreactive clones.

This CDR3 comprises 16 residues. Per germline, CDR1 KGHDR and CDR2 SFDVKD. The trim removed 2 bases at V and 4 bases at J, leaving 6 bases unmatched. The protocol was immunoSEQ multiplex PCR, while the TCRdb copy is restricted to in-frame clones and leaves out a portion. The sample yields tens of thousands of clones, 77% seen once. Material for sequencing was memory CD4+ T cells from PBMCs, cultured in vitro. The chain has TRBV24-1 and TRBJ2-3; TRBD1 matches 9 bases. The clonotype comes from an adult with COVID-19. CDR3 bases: TGTGCCACCAGTGATTGGGGGACAGGGTGGTCAGATACGCAGTATTTT. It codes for CATSDWGTGWSDTQYF.